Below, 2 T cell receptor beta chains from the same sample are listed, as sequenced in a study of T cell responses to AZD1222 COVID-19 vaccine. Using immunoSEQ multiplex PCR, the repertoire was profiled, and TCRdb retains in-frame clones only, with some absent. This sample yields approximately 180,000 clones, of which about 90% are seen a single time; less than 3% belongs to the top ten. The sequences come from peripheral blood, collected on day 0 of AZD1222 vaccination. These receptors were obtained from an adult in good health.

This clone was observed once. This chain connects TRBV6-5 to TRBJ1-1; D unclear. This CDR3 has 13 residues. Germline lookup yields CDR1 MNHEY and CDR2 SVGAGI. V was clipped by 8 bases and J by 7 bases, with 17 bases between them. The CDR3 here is CASEDPLGDEAFF. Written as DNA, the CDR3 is TGTGCCAGCGAAGACCCCCTTGGAGATGAAGCTTTCTTT.

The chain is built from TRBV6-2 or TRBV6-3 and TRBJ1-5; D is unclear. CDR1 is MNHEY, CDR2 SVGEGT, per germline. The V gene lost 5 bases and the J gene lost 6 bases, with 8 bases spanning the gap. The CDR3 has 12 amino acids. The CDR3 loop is CASSQDVQPQHF. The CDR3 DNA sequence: TGTGCCAGCAGTCAAGACGTTCAGCCCCAGCATTTT.